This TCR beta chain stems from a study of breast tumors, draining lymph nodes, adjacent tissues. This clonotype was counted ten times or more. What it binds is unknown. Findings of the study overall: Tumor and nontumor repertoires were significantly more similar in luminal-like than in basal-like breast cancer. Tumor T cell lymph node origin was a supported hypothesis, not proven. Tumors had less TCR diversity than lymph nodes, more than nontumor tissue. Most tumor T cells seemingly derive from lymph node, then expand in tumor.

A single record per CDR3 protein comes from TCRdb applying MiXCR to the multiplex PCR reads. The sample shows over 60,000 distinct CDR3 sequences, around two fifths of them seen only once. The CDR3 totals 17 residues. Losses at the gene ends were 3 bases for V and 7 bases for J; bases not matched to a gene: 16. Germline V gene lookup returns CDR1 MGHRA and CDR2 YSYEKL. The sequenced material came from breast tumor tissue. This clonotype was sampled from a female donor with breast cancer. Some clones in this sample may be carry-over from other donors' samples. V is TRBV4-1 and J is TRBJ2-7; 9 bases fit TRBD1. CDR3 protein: CASSHPLTGTGRVEQYF. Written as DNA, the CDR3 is TGCGCCAGCAGCCATCCCCTTACCGGGACAGGGAGGGTGGAGCAGTACTTC.